This T cell receptor (beta chain) was sequenced for a study of T cell responses to AZD1222 COVID-19 vaccine. Whole-study findings and limits: Along spike, vaccine-associated CD4 TCRs were found throughout, with dominance at 160-218 and 743-854. Donors were chiefly white British, with a greater number of females, and clonal diversity was perhaps underestimated.

Combined were second doses at about 4 or about 12 weeks. About this clone: As yet, its antigen is unknown.

Here immunoSEQ multiplex PCR was the method, and the copy in TCRdb shows in-frame clones only, minus some. The table records 150,000 to 200,000 clones, roughly 88% of them present only once. The germline V and J ends were trimmed by 1 base and 1 base, with 5 bases remaining between them. CDR1 SGHRS and CDR2 YFSETQ come from the germline V gene. The CDR3 runs to 14 residues. The rearrangement links TRBV5-1 to TRBJ2-2; D is unresolved. This TCR was recovered from an adult who received the AZD1222 COVID-19 vaccine. Sequencing was performed on peripheral blood, taken 28 days after the second AZD1222 dose. As DNA, the CDR3 is TGCGCCAGCAGCTTGATCCAGAACACCGGGGAGCTGTTTTTT. Its protein product is CASSLIQNTGELFF. Together with reference TRBV5-1 and TRBJ2-2, the CDR3 gives the full variable domain: KAGVTQTPRYLIKTRGQQVTLSCSPISGHRSVSWYQQTPGQGLQFLFEYFSETQRNKGNFPGRFSGRQFSNSRSEMNVSTLELGDSALYLCASSLIQNTGELFFGEGSRLTVL.